The sequence of this T cell receptor (beta chain) was determined in a study of blood T cells in healthy people across ages. Study results and caveats: Aged donors had fewer naive CD4+ cells and lower diversity than long-lived donors.

The CDR3 covers 15 residues. Germline V CDR1 and CDR2: SQVTM, ANQGSEA. Notes on this clonotype: What it binds is not known. The germline gene is not matched at one end of the junction; a read error may be the cause.

A second PCR, run for about 7 to 11 cycles, used a sample-barcoded 5' primer plus a J-beta primer mix. All samples gave at least 2.5 million CDR3-containing paired-end reads. In TCRdb, the 5' RACE reads were re-called with MiXCR into one record per CDR3 protein. The repertoire holds over a million distinct CDR3 sequences, with less than 25% as singletons. These same records also appear under a second study, on T cells of mothers and their children. That work states: All extracted RNA went into cDNA synthesis, approximately 1.5 ug per 15 ul. None of the identified T cell clones proved to be persistent microchimeric clones.

The receptor's source is a girl aged 2 to 9 in good health. The sample taken for sequencing was blood. The gene calls are TRBV29-1 and TRBJ2-3; perhaps TRBD2 as D (5 bases). The CDR3, as DNA: TGCAGCGTTCCCGTGGGCGGATCTAGCACAGATGCGCAGTATTTT. Encoded protein: CSVPVGGSSTDAQYF.